This passage covers 2 T cell receptor beta chains from one sample sequenced in a study of cytomegalovirus exposure and HLA in healthy donors. Both 60 Vbeta primers and 13 Jbeta primers went into the PCR. TCRdb's copy holds only in-frame clones and misses some; the assay was immunoSEQ multiplex PCR. The sample shows about 190,000 clones, 70% to 75% of them seen only once. The specimen sequenced was PBMCs. These receptors came from a young man in good health and CMV-seropositive.

The chain is built from TRBV7-9 and TRBJ1-2; D possibly corresponds to TRBD1 (5 bases). V shed 5 bases and J shed 7 bases, with 17 bases lying between them. Germline V gives CDR1 SEHNR, CDR2 FQNEAQ (reference sequence). The CDR3 length is 14 residues. This CDR3 reads CASSRLGATPGYTF. For the CDR3, the DNA is TGTGCCAGCAGCAGATTAGGGGCCACGCCTGGCTACACCTTC.

V and J are TRBV7-9 and TRBJ2-7; 14 bases match TRBD2. The J segment lost 6 bases and the V segment lost 3 bases, leaving 4 bases of the junction unmatched. Germline values: CDR1 SEHNR, CDR2 FQNEAQ (reference sequence). The CDR3 runs to 15 residues. The DNA for the CDR3 is TGTGCCAGCAGCTTGGGGACTAGCGGGAGCCGCGAGCAGTACTTC. It encodes CASSLGTSGSREQYF.